These 21 T cell receptor beta chains were all obtained from the same sample, sequenced in a study of cytomegalovirus exposure and HLA in healthy donors. The PCR ran on 60 Vbeta and 13 Jbeta primers. The protocol was immunoSEQ multiplex PCR, while the TCRdb copy is restricted to in-frame clones and leaves out a portion. The table includes about 180,000 clones, about four fifths detected once. The specimen was PBMCs. These TCRs come from a woman in her twenties or thirties in good health and CMV-seronegative.

CDR3 region: CASSPRQGQNSPLHF. For the CDR3, the DNA is TGTGCCAGCAGTCCACGACAGGGACAGAATTCACCCCTCCACTTT. The V call is TRBV6-5, the J call TRBJ1-6, with 7 bases identical to TRBD1. Germline-derived CDR1 and CDR2 are MNHEY and SVGAGI. The CDR3 covers 15 residues. Trimming at V came to 5 bases and at J to 7 bases, leaving 8 bases not matched to a gene.

The DNA of the CDR3 is TGTGCCAGCTCACTGAAATCGCGAGGGACAGGGGTGGCCTACGAGCAGTACTTC. Translated, it gives CASSLKSRGTGVAYEQYF. V and J are TRBV18 and TRBJ2-7; TRBD1 matches at 10 bases. Germline V gene data show CDR1 as KGHSH and CDR2 as LQKENI. The CDR3 spans 18 residues. V lost 4 bases and J lost 2; bases outside the gene matches: 14.

This clone was observed a single time. The chain recombines TRBV4-2 with TRBJ2-7; tentative D call: TRBD1 (5 bases). V lost 0 bases and J lost 1, with 22 bases in between. The germline CDR1 and CDR2 sequences are LGHNA and YNFKEQ. The CDR3 contains 19 residues. The CDR3 nucleotides are TGTGCCAGCAGCCAAGACTTTGCGGAAGGGGCCCCCCAGTCCTACGAGCAGTACTTC. It encodes CASSQDFAEGAPQSYEQYF.

The rearrangement links TRBV11-2 to TRBJ2-3; the match to TRBD2 covers 13 bases. After removal of 4 bases from V and 2 bases from J, the junction contained 3 bases not matched to a gene. CDR3 size: 16 residues. Germline loops: CDR1 SGHAT, CDR2 FQNNGV. CDR3 DNA: TGTGCCAGCAGCTCTGGACTAGCGGGGGACACAGATACGCAGTATTTT. Translating gives CASSSGLAGDTDTQYF. The full variable domain, with the rest looked up from reference TRBV11-2 and TRBJ2-3, is EAGVAQSPRYKIIEKRQSVAFWCNPISGHATLYWYQQILGQGPKLLIQFQNNGVVDDSQLPKDRFSAERLKGVDSTLKIQPAKLEDSAVYLCASSSGLAGDTDTQYFGPGTRLTVL.

CDR3 sequence: CASSQGIKASGESGTDTQYF. The CDR3 DNA reads TGTGCCAGCAGCCAAGGGATTAAGGCTAGCGGGGAGAGTGGCACAGATACGCAGTATTTT. The chain employs TRBV4-2 and TRBJ2-3; 9 bases line up with TRBD2. V dropped 1 base and J dropped 1; count of bases not matched to a gene: 15. Germline-derived CDR1 and CDR2 are LGHNA and YNFKEQ. The CDR3 length is 20 residues.

The genes are TRBV7-2 and TRBJ2-5; 11 bases are shared with TRBD2. Germline-derived CDR1 and CDR2 are SGHTA and FQGNSA. Germline trimming cut 5 bases from V and 1 base from J; bases unmatched to any gene: 3. This CDR3 contains 15 residues. The CDR3 spells CASSRLAGTQETQYF. The CDR3 DNA follows: TGTGCCAGCAGCCGACTAGCGGGGACCCAAGAGACCCAGTACTTC.

The chain recombines TRBV28 with TRBJ2-7; 8 nucleotides match TRBD2. The junction had 8 bases not matched to a gene; V was cut back by 7 bases and J by 3 bases. The CDR3 length is 14 residues. The germline V gene encodes CDR1 MDHEN and CDR2 SYDVKM. The chain's CDR3 is CASTAGGDLYEQYF. CDR3 bases: TGTGCCAGCACCGCCGGGGGGGACCTCTACGAGCAGTACTTC.

This chain uses TRBV7-3 with TRBJ2-1, with TRBD2 identical over 8 bases. Trimming at V came to 5 bases and at J to 6 bases, leaving 15 bases not matched to a gene. This CDR3 has 17 residues. The germline V gene encodes CDR1 SGHTA and CDR2 FQGTGA. The CDR3 loop reads CASSPFSSGGLSNEQFF. As DNA, the CDR3 is TGTGCCAGCAGCCCTTTTTCGAGCGGGGGCTTATCCAATGAGCAGTTCTTC.

This chain connects TRBV15 to TRBJ2-3; TRBD2 might be the D (6 bases). Trimming removed 0 bases from V and 1 base from J, with 14 bases in between. The CDR3 sequence is 17 residues long. The germline V gene has CDR1 LNHNV and CDR2 YYDKDF (reference sequence). The CDR3 DNA reads TGTGCCACCAGCAGAGATATTACGGGAGTGGGCACAGATACGCAGTATTTT. This codes for CATSRDITGVGTDTQYF.

V is TRBV7-3 and J is TRBJ1-1, with a weak D call TRBD1 (6 bases). Germline CDR1 SGHTA, CDR2 FQGTGA. This CDR3 contains 15 residues. V was clipped by 0 bases and J by 3 bases, with 11 bases between them. CDR3 nucleotide sequence: TGTGCCAGCAGCTTAACGGCGGCAGGGGACACTGAAGCTTTCTTT. It specifies CASSLTAAGDTEAFF.

This chain links TRBV6-1 with TRBJ2-2; D is unresolved. The CDR3 loop spans 13 amino acids. The V end lost 8 bases, the J end lost 2 bases, and 9 bases lay between the germline ends. Germline values: CDR1 MNHNS, CDR2 SASEGT. CDR3: CASRQVNTGELFF. Written as DNA, the CDR3 is TGTGCCAGCCGCCAGGTTAACACCGGGGAGCTGTTTTTT.

J is TRBJ2-3 and V is TRBV30, with 8 bases matching TRBD2. The CDR3 is made up of 15 amino acids. CDR1 GTSNPN and CDR2 SVGIG come from the germline V gene (reference sequence). V lost 3 bases to trimming and J lost 2 bases; unmatched junction nucleotides: 7. CDR3 sequence (DNA): TGTGCCTGGAGAGAGCGGGGGCGATACACAGATACGCAGTATTTT. Its protein product is CAWRERGRYTDTQYF.

This clone was found a few times. The chain carries TRBV6-5 and TRBJ1-1; 11 bases fit TRBD1. Germline-derived CDR1 and CDR2 are MNHEY and SVGAGI. The J segment lost 5 bases and the V segment lost 3 bases, leaving 2 bases of the junction unmatched. The CDR3 has 14 amino acids. This CDR3 reads CASSYGTGGTEAFF. CDR3 coding DNA: TGTGCCAGCAGTTATGGGACAGGGGGTACTGAAGCTTTCTTT.

The gene calls are TRBV7-2 and TRBJ2-1, with a weak D call TRBD1 (7 bases). The CDR3 runs to 18 residues. Trimming took 2 bases from V and 1 from J, leaving 18 bases between them. The V gene's germline CDR1 is SGHTA and CDR2 FQGNSA. The CDR3 spells CASSLSHTGAGSYNEQFF. The CDR3 coding sequence is TGTGCCAGCAGCTTATCCCACACAGGGGCGGGATCCTACAATGAGCAGTTCTTC.

CDR3 amino acids: CSVDLQLDGYTF. In nucleotides, the CDR3 is TGCAGCGTTGACCTACAGCTCGATGGCTACACCTTC. The chain carries TRBV29-1 and TRBJ1-2; no clear D. Per germline, CDR1 SQVTM and CDR2 ANQGSEA. CDR3 length: 12 residues. Trimming removed 3 bases from V and 6 bases from J, with 11 bases in between.

The chain employs TRBV7-9 and TRBJ2-5; no clear D. CDR3 length equals 14 residues. CDR1 is SEHNR and CDR2 is FQNEAQ in the germline V gene (reference sequence). Trimming stripped 5 bases from V and 0 bases from J, with 10 bases between. CDR3 nucleotides: TGTGCCAGCAGCCCGGTCGTGTACCAAGAGACCCAGTACTTC. It yields the protein CASSPVVYQETQYF.

In DNA, the CDR3 is TGTGCCAGCTCACCCTTCGCTACAGGGATCGGGGAGACCCAGTACTTC. It encodes CASSPFATGIGETQYF. This chain connects TRBV18 to TRBJ2-5, with a tentative D call TRBD1 (6 bases). V lost 3 bases and J lost 5, with 19 bases in between. CDR1 is KGHSH and CDR2 is LQKENI in the germline V gene. The CDR3 length is 16 residues.

The rearrangement links TRBV9 to TRBJ2-3; 8 bases align to TRBD2. This CDR3 region has 15 residues. Trimming cost V 4 bases and J 0 bases; bases outside gene matches: 4. The germline CDR1 and CDR2 sequences are SGDLS and YYNGEE. This CDR3 is CASSISSGSTDTQYF. The CDR3 DNA reads TGTGCCAGCAGCATATCTAGCGGGAGCACAGATACGCAGTATTTT.

The chain employs TRBV7-2 and TRBJ2-3; possibly TRBD2 for D (5 bases). The germline V gene has CDR1 SGHTA and CDR2 FQGNSA. The CDR3 runs 15 residues. Trimming shortened V by 5 bases and J by 1 base, and 13 bases separated the two germline ends. CDR3 bases: TGTGCCAGCAGCACCCGTACGCGGGGCACAGATACGCAGTATTTT. It encodes CASSTRTRGTDTQYF.

J is TRBJ2-5 and V is TRBV7-2; possibly TRBD1 for D (6 bases). From germline, CDR1 is SGHTA and CDR2 FQGNSA. V was shortened by 0 bases and J by 10 bases, with 12 bases between the two germline ends. The CDR3 is 13 residues long. The CDR3 spells CASSLAPEGDQYF. Here the CDR3 DNA reads TGTGCCAGCAGCTTAGCGCCAGAGGGGGACCAGTACTTC. Drawing the rest from reference TRBV7-2 and TRBJ2-5, the complete variable domain is GAGVSQSPSNKVTEKGKDVELRCDPISGHTALYWYRQSLGQGLEFLIYFQGNSAPDKSGLPSDRFSAERTGGSVSTLTIQRTQQEDSAVYLCASSLAPEGDQYFGPGTRLLVL.

The chain links TRBV7-9 to TRBJ2-5, with TRBD2 matching over 8 bases. The germline V gene has CDR1 SEHNR and CDR2 FQNEAQ (reference sequence). V trimming: 1 base; J trimming: 6 bases; junction bases outside the gene matches: 10. CDR3 length: 16 residues. CDR3 bases: TGTGCCAGCAGCTTAGTAGCGGGGACCCACCACAAGACCCAGTACTTC. Translated, it gives CASSLVAGTHHKTQYF.